Below are 30 T cell receptor beta chains sequenced from a single sample in a study of T-cell memory formation after mild COVID-19. TCRdb independently ran MiXCR on the 5' RACE reads; one entry per CDR3 protein. The data show approximately 170,000 distinct CDR3 sequences, approximately 13% seen once. The sequenced sample was PBMCs or a T cell subset sorted from them (not recorded which). The receptors shown here come from a man in his late teens or twenties who had mild COVID-19 (a few samples of this study predate the infection). Cell type and time point are not known.

In this sample, this clonotype turned up a few times. The chain recombines TRBV12-3 or TRBV12-4 with TRBJ1-1, with TRBD1 matching over 7 bases. With V trimmed by 8 bases and J by 0 bases, 18 bases remained unmatched. This CDR3 is built from 18 residues. The CDR3 DNA follows: TGTGCCAGCCGCAGGGATTCGAGGGGGCTGATAATGAACACTGAAGCTTTCTTT. Translation: CASRRDSRGLIMNTEAFF.

This clonotype showed up just a few times. The chain links TRBV27 to TRBJ2-2; D is uncertain. This CDR3 contains 15 residues. Looked up from germline, CDR1 is MNHEY and CDR2 is SMNVEV (reference sequence). With 1 base removed from V and 4 bases from J, the gap between germline ends came to 10 bases. The CDR3 region is CASSLFGSTTGELFF. CDR3 nucleotide sequence: TGTGCCAGCAGTTTATTCGGGTCAACCACCGGGGAGCTGTTTTTT.

This clonotype was recorded a few times. The chain has TRBV7-2 and TRBJ1-2, with 10 positions matching TRBD1. Losses at the gene ends were 1 base for V and 6 bases for J; bases not matched to a gene: 11. This CDR3 is 17 amino acids long. CDR1 and CDR2 (germline): SGHTA, FQGNSA. For the CDR3, the DNA is TGTGCCAGCAGCTTAGGGGGACAGGGGTTAAAGAAGCATGGCTACACCTTC. This encodes CASSLGGQGLKKHGYTF.

V and J are TRBV5-1 and TRBJ2-5; 10 bases match TRBD1. Per germline, CDR1 SGHRS and CDR2 YFSETQ. The CDR3 sequence is 15 residues long. V lost 4 bases, J lost 5 bases, and 8 bases stayed unmatched. In DNA form, the CDR3 reads TGCGCCAGCAGCACCACTGGACAGGGGGGGGAGACCCAGTACTTC. Amino acid sequence: CASSTTGQGGETQYF. The variable domain in full, completed from reference TRBV5-1 and TRBJ2-5, reads KAGVTQTPRYLIKTRGQQVTLSCSPISGHRSVSWYQQTPGQGLQFLFEYFSETQRNKGNFPGRFSGRQFSNSRSEMNVSTLELGDSALYLCASSTTGQGGETQYFGPGTRLLVL.

In its sample, this clonotype was seen a few times. The chain uses TRBV15 and TRBJ2-1, with 12 bases that match TRBD2. The CDR3 runs to 13 residues. The germline V gene encodes CDR1 LNHNV and CDR2 YYDKDF (reference sequence). V was clipped by 9 bases and J by 6 bases; unmatched bases: 3. CDR3 region: CATGLAGFNEQFF. Written as DNA, the CDR3 is TGTGCCACAGGACTAGCGGGGTTCAATGAGCAGTTCTTC. The full variable domain, rest sourced from reference TRBV15 and TRBJ2-1, is DAMVIQNPRYQVTQFGKPVTLSCSQTLNHNVMYWYQQKSSQAPKLLFHYYDKDFNNEADTPDNFQSRRPNTSFCFLDIRSPGLGDTAMYLCATGLAGFNEQFFGPGTRLTVL.

The sample holds a few counts of this clonotype. The chain combines TRBV7-2 with TRBJ2-5; D unclear. CDR1 and CDR2 (germline): SGHTA, FQGNSA. This CDR3 comprises 12 residues. Trimming stripped 1 base from V and 7 bases from J, with 7 bases between. For the CDR3, the DNA is TGTGCCAGCAGCTTAGACCCAGGGACCCAGTACTTC. It specifies CASSLDPGTQYF.

This clonotype occurred a few times. The chain is built from TRBV12-3 or TRBV12-4 and TRBJ1-1, with D possibly matching TRBD1 (6 bases). V shed 7 bases and J shed 2 bases, with 14 bases lying between them. This CDR3 has 14 residues. CDR3 nucleotide sequence: TGTGCCAGCACCAACACAGGGATTAACACTGAAGCTTTCTTT. It yields the protein CASTNTGINTEAFF.

The chain is built from TRBV18 and TRBJ1-1, with TRBD1 as a possible D gene (5 bases). The germline V gene encodes CDR1 KGHSH and CDR2 LQKENI. The CDR3 runs 16 residues. V was trimmed by 0 bases and J by 4 bases, leaving 15 bases between them. The CDR3 loop is CASSPPTRDVSTEAFF. In DNA, the CDR3 is TGTGCCAGCTCACCACCCACCAGGGATGTAAGCACTGAAGCTTTCTTT.

The chain joins TRBV28 to TRBJ1-3; maybe TRBD1 (5 bases). V was shortened by 4 bases and J by 8 bases, with 9 bases between the two germline ends. Germline CDR1 is MDHEN and CDR2 is SYDVKM. This CDR3 spans 12 amino acids. The CDR3: CASSSGEDTIYF. In nucleotides, the CDR3 is TGTGCCAGCAGTTCGGGGGAGGACACCATATATTTT. The full variable domain, rest sourced from reference TRBV28 and TRBJ1-3, is DVKVTQSSRYLVKRTGEKVFLECVQDMDHENMFWYRQDPGLGLRLIYFSYDVKMKEKGDIPEGYSVSREKKERFSLILESASTNQTSMYLCASSSGEDTIYFGEGSWLTVV.

This sequence joins TRBV4-3 and TRBJ2-5; tentative D call: TRBD2 (6 bases). V was trimmed by 1 base and J by 1 base, leaving 13 bases between them. CDR3 length: 16 amino acids. CDR1 is LGHNA and CDR2 is YSLEER in the germline V gene. The DNA for the CDR3 is TGCGCCAGCAGCCAAGTGCGCGGGGAACGCCAAGAGACCCAGTACTTC. It is translated as CASSQVRGERQETQYF.

This chain uses TRBV5-1 with TRBJ2-7; no firm D call. The CDR3 runs 14 residues. The V and J ends lost 0 bases and 5 bases respectively, with 12 bases between them. The V gene's germline CDR1 is SGHRS and CDR2 YFSETQ. The CDR3 loop is CASSLARPLDEQYF. The CDR3 nucleotides are TGCGCCAGCAGCTTGGCCCGGCCCCTGGACGAGCAGTACTTC. The full variable domain, in which reference TRBV5-1 and TRBJ2-7 provide the parts outside the CDR3, is KAGVTQTPRYLIKTRGQQVTLSCSPISGHRSVSWYQQTPGQGLQFLFEYFSETQRNKGNFPGRFSGRQFSNSRSEMNVSTLELGDSALYLCASSLARPLDEQYFGPGTRLTVT.

The rearrangement links TRBV29-1 to TRBJ1-1; D gene unclear. Trimming pared 6 bases from V and 3 bases from J, leaving 14 bases between. Per germline, CDR1 SQVTM and CDR2 ANQGSEA. There are 13 residues in the CDR3. The DNA for the CDR3 is TGCAGCGTCCGTAGAGGATTTGACACTGAAGCTTTCTTT. It encodes CSVRRGFDTEAFF.

The chain joins TRBV18 to TRBJ2-1; no clear D gene. Germline-derived CDR1 and CDR2 are KGHSH and LQKENI. The CDR3 runs 13 residues. Trimming pared 2 bases from V and 3 bases from J, leaving 5 bases between. CDR3 region: CASSPDIYNEQFF. CDR3 nucleotide sequence: TGTGCCAGCTCACCAGACATCTACAATGAGCAGTTCTTC.

V gene TRBV20-1 combines with J gene TRBJ2-3; either TRBD1 or TRBD2 may supply D (5 bases each). From germline, CDR1 is DFQATT and CDR2 SNEGSKA (reference sequence). V was clipped by 2 bases and J by 13 bases, with 13 bases between them. This CDR3 is built from 11 residues. The DNA of the CDR3 is TGCAGTGCTAGATTGGGACCCCTTGAGTATTTT. Protein: CSARLGPLEYF.

This clonotype was counted between two and nine times. V gene TRBV20-1 combines with J gene TRBJ1-4; possible D gene TRBD1, 5 bases. The CDR3 is 16 amino acids. The V end was cut by 0 bases, the J end by 7 bases, with 18 bases between. Germline V gives CDR1 DFQATT, CDR2 SNEGSKA (reference sequence). CDR3 in amino acids: CSARDGAGASREKLFF. As DNA, the CDR3 is TGCAGTGCTAGAGATGGAGCCGGGGCATCGCGTGAAAAACTGTTTTTT.

The gene calls are TRBV7-9 and TRBJ2-7; D is possibly TRBD1 or TRBD2 (5 bases each). V was pared by 4 bases and J by 3 bases, with 10 bases between. CDR3 length: 13 amino acids. Per the germline V gene, CDR1 is SEHNR and CDR2 is FQNEAQ (reference sequence). The CDR3 here is CASSSGRYYEQYV. In DNA form, the CDR3 reads TGTGCCAGCAGCTCGGGACGGTACTACGAGCAGTACGTC.

This chain links TRBV2 with TRBJ1-6; the D gene is possibly TRBD1 (6 bases). This CDR3 spans 14 amino acids. Germline assignment: CDR1 SNHLY and CDR2 FYNNEI. The ends were cut back, 2 bases at V and 6 bases at J, with 8 bases in the middle. The CDR3 DNA sequence: TGTGCCAGCAGTGAATGGGGGGCTAATTCACCCCTCCACTTT. It translates to CASSEWGANSPLHF. The complete variable domain, with remaining parts taken from reference TRBV2 and TRBJ1-6, reads EPEVTQTPSHQVTQMGQEVILRCVPISNHLYFYWYRQILGQKVEFLVSFYNNEISEKSEIFDDQFSVERPDGSNFTLKIRSTKLEDSAMYFCASSEWGANSPLHFGNGTRLTVT.

This chain uses TRBV5-1 with TRBJ2-7, with D perhaps given as TRBD1 or TRBD2 (5 bases each). CDR3 length: 19 amino acids. CDR1 and CDR2 from the germline V gene are SGHRS and YFSETQ. The V end lost 4 bases, the J end lost 6 bases, and 32 bases lay between the germline ends. CDR3 nucleotide sequence: TGCGCCAGCAGCCAAATTCCACCCAACGGGGCCGGGTTCGGGGTCGAGCAGTACTTC. It encodes CASSQIPPNGAGFGVEQYF.

This clonotype has a handful of counts. The chain combines TRBV12-3 or TRBV12-4 with TRBJ1-5, with a possible D match to TRBD1 (5 bases). Between the trimmed V and J ends, which lost 7 bases and 1 base, there was a span of 14 bases. CDR3 length equals 15 residues. This chain's CDR3 is CASTWGSWSNQPQHF. The DNA for the CDR3 is TGTGCCAGCACCTGGGGCAGTTGGAGCAATCAGCCCCAGCATTTT.

The V and J genes are TRBV19 and TRBJ1-2; 8 bases agree with TRBD1. CDR1 is LNHDA and CDR2 is SQIVND in the germline V gene (reference sequence). The CDR3 extends over 12 amino acids. V trimming: 10 bases; J trimming: 4 bases; junction bases outside the gene matches: 5. CDR3 sequence: CATGDRIYGYTF. The DNA of the CDR3 is TGTGCCACCGGGGACAGGATCTATGGCTACACCTTC.

This clonotype showed up just a few times. The V and J genes are TRBV7-3 and TRBJ2-1, with D perhaps matching TRBD1 (5 bases). Trimming stripped 5 bases from V and 5 bases from J, with 13 bases between. CDR3 length equals 14 residues. Germline CDR1 reads SGHTA; CDR2 reads FQGTGA. The CDR3 region is CASSLKGKHNEQFF. Here the CDR3 DNA reads TGTGCCAGCAGCCTAAAGGGGAAGCACAATGAGCAGTTCTTC.

This clonotype was counted only a few times. The V call is TRBV4-2, the J call TRBJ1-4; no firm D call. CDR1 is LGHNA, CDR2 YNFKEQ, per germline. Trimming stripped 4 bases from V and 0 bases from J, with 12 bases between. The CDR3 is made up of 16 amino acids. In nucleotides, the CDR3 is TGTGCCAGCAGCCCCCTCTCCACAGCAACTAATGAAAAACTGTTTTTT. Translated, it gives CASSPLSTATNEKLFF.

The gene calls are TRBV5-6 and TRBJ2-7, with unresolved D. The V end was cut by 4 bases, the J end by 5 bases, with 10 bases between. The CDR3 runs to 12 residues. Germline-derived CDR1 and CDR2 are SGHDT and YYEEEE. The DNA of the CDR3 is TGTGCCAGCAGCAAAGGACGGGACGAGCAGTACTTC. Residues: CASSKGRDEQYF. Using reference TRBV5-6 and TRBJ2-7 for the parts outside the CDR3, the full variable domain is DAGVTQSPTHLIKTRGQQVTLRCSPKSGHDTVSWYQQALGQGPQFIFQYYEEEERQRGNFPDRFSGHQFPNYSSELNVNALLLGDSALYLCASSKGRDEQYFGPGTRLTVT.

The rearrangement joins TRBV29-1 to TRBJ1-5, with 7 positions matching TRBD1. Unmatched junction bases numbered 6, after V lost 7 bases and J lost 6 bases. This CDR3 region has 12 residues. Germline lookup yields CDR1 SQVTM and CDR2 ANQGSEA. The DNA for the CDR3 is TGCAGCGCCCAGACAGGGTTTCAGCCCCAGCATTTT. Translated, it gives CSAQTGFQPQHF.

This clonotype was seen once. At one of its ends the junction is not consistent with the germline gene, which may arise from a read error. The rearrangement joins TRBV5-1 to TRBJ2-3; a weak D match, TRBD1 (5 bases). The CDR3 runs 14 residues. The germline V gene has CDR1 SGHRS and CDR2 YFSETQ. The chain's CDR3 is CTSSFPGSTDTQYF. The CDR3 DNA sequence: TGCACCAGCAGCTTTCCAGGGAGCACAGATACGCAGTATTTT.

V usage is TRBV19 and J usage is TRBJ2-2; 7 bases map to TRBD2. The J segment lost 6 bases and the V segment lost 3 bases, leaving 4 bases of the junction unmatched. Germline CDR1 LNHDA, CDR2 SQIVND (reference sequence). This CDR3 is 14 amino acids long. The chain's CDR3 is CASSMGRGSGELFF. The CDR3 DNA reads as TGTGCCAGTAGTATGGGGCGGGGGTCCGGGGAGCTGTTTTTT.

The rearrangement joins TRBV12-3 or TRBV12-4 to TRBJ2-5; D call uncertain. The CDR3 extends over 13 amino acids. V was clipped by 3 bases and J by 3 bases, with 8 bases between them. The CDR3 sequence is CASSFVRKETQYF. CDR3 nucleotide sequence: TGTGCCAGCAGTTTTGTCAGAAAAGAGACCCAGTACTTC.

This clonotype came up many times. The chain is built from TRBV29-1 and TRBJ2-1; the D gene is possibly TRBD1 (6 bases). V dropped 6 bases and J dropped 4 bases, with 13 bases sitting between them. Germline values: CDR1 SQVTM, CDR2 ANQGSEA. The length of the CDR3 is 13 residues. CDR3 protein: CSVVTTGYNEQFF. The CDR3 DNA is TGCAGCGTAGTAACGACAGGATACAATGAGCAGTTCTTC.

The DNA for the CDR3 is TGTGCCAGCAGTCCGACCACGGGAGGGGCCAGGCAGTACGTC. Protein sequence: CASSPTTGGARQYV. This sequence joins TRBV12-3 or TRBV12-4 and TRBJ2-7; TRBD2 matches at 8 bases. This CDR3 is 14 amino acids long. With 5 bases clipped from V and 9 bases from J, the junction kept 12 bases outside the gene matches.

The chain is built from TRBV10-3 and TRBJ1-1; D uncertain. V shed 3 bases and J shed 10 bases, with 21 bases lying between them. Germline CDR1 and CDR2: ENHRY and SYGVKD. The CDR3 consists of 15 residues. The CDR3 is CAISDSSRPSLRAFF. DNA of the CDR3: TGTGCCATCAGTGATTCATCCAGACCCAGCCTGAGAGCTTTCTTT.